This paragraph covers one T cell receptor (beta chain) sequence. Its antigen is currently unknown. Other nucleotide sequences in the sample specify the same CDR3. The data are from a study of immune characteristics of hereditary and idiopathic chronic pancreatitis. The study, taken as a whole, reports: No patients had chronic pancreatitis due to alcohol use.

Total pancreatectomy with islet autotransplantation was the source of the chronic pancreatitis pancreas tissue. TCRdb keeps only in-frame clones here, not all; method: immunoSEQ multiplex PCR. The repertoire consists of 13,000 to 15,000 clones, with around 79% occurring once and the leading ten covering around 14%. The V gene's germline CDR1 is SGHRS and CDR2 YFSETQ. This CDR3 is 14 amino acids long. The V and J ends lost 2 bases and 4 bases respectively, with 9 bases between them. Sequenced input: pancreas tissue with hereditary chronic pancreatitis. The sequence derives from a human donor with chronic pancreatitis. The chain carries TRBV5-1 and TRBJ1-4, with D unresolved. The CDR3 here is CASSFGGRNEKLFF. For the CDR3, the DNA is TGCGCCAGCAGCTTTGGAGGGCGTAATGAAAAACTGTTTTTT.